The clone carrying this TCR beta chain was seen a handful of times. Its specificity is not known. The V end lost 4 bases, the J end lost 10 bases, and 13 bases lay between the germline ends. Germline V gives CDR1 SGHDT, CDR2 YYEEEE. CDR3 length equals 12 residues. These data originate in a study of T cell repertoires in cytomegalovirus infection. Across the study: Through public TCR beta signatures, both CMV infection and matching HLA type were indicated. Findings and caveats of the study: Based on cumulative public TCR beta family frequency, carriers of CMV plus the relevant HLA were identified. Dominant in the ex vivo response were TCR beta clonotypes restricted by HLA-C and specific for CMV.

TCRdb ran MiXCR on the reads and lists one entry per CDR3 protein. Altogether some 390,000 distinct CDR3 sequences are present, 18% being singletons, with the ten largest covering around 10%. The TCR originated in a human donor in good health (CMV status not recorded). Some clones in this sample may be carry-over from other donors' samples. Material for sequencing was PBMCs. The chain carries TRBV5-6 and TRBJ2-3; TRBD1 might be the D (7 bases). For the CDR3, the DNA is TGTGCCAGCAGCCGGTCCAGGGGGGCGCAGTATTTT. This gives the protein CASSRSRGAQYF.